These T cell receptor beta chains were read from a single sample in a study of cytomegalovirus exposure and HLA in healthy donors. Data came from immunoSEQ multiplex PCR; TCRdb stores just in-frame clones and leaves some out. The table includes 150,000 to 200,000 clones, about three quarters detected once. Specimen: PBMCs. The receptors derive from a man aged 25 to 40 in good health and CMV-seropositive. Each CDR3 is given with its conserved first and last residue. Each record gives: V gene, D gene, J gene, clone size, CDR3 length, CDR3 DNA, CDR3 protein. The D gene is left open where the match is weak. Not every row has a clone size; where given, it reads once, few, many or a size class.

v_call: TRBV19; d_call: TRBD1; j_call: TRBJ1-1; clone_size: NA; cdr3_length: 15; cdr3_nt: TGTGCCAGTAGTATGGCAAACAGGGGTGGGACTGAAGCTTTCTTT; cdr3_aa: CASSMANRGGTEAFF
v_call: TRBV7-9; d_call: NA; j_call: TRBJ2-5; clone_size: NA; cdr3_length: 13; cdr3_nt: TGTTCCAGCAGCCCGAAGGGGCCTGAGACCCAGTACTTC; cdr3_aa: CSSSPKGPETQYF
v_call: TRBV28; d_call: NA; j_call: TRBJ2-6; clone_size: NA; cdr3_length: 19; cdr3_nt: TGTGCCAGCAGTTTATGGGTGTCGGACAACAACTCTGGGGCCAACGTCCTGACTTTC; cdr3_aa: CASSLWVSDNNSGANVLTF
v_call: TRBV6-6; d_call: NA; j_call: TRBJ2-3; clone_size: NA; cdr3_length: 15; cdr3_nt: TGTGCCAGCAGTTACCCTACCTCTGGCACAGATACGCAGTATTTT; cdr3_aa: CASSYPTSGTDTQYF
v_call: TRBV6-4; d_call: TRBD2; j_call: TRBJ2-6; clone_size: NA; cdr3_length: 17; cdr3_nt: TGTGCCAGCAGTGACGGGACTAGCGGCTCTGGGGCCAACGTCCTGACTTTC; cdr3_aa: CASSDGTSGSGANVLTF
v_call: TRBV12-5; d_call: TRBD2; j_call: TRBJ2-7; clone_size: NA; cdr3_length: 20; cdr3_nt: TGTGCTAGTGGTTTGGCGCCCCCTCCCATTACTCTGCGGGAGGCCTACGAGCAGTACTTC; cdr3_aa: CASGLAPPPITLREAYEQYF
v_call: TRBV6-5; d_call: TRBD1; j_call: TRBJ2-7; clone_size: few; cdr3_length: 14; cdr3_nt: TGTGCCAGCCTCCGGGACAGGGGTTCGTTTGAGCAGTACTTC; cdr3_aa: CASLRDRGSFEQYF
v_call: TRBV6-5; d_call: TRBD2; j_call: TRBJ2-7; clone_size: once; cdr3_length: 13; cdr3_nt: TGTGCCAGCAGTTACTCTTGGGGAGGGGAGCAGTACTTC; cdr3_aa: CASSYSWGGEQYF
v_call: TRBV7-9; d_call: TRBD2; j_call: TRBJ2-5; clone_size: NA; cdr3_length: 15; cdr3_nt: TGTGCCAGCAGCTTAGGGACTAGCGGAGAAGAGACCCAGTACTTC; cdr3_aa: CASSLGTSGEETQYF
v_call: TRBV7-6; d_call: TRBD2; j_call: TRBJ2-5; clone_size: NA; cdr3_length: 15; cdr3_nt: TGTGCCAGCAGCTTCAGACTAGCGGATAAAGAGACCCAGTACTTC; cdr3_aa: CASSFRLADKETQYF
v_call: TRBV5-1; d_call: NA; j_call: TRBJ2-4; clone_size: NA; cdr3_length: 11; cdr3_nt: TGCGCCAGCAGCGAGGGAAACATTCAGTACTTC; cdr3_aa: CASSEGNIQYF
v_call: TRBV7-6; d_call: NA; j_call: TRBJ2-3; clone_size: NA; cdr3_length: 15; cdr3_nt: TGTGCCAGCAGCTTAGGCCTAGGGGGCACAGATACGCAGTATTTT; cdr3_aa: CASSLGLGGTDTQYF
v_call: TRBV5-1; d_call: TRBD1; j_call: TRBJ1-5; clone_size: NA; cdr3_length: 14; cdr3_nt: TGCGCCAGCAGCAGAACAGGGGGCGATCAGCCCCAGCATTTT; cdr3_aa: CASSRTGGDQPQHF
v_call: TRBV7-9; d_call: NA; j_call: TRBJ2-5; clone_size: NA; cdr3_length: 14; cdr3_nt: TGTGCCAGCAGCAATCTAGCCACTCAAGAGACCCAGTACTTC; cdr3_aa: CASSNLATQETQYF
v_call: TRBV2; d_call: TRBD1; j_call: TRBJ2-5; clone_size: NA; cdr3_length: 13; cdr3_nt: TGTGCCAGTAACAGGGGTACGCAAGAGACCCAGTACTTC; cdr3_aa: CASNRGTQETQYF
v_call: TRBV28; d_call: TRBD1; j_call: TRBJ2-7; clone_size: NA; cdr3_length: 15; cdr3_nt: TGTGCCAGCAGGACTACGCGGCAGGGGGCTTACGAGCAGTACTTC; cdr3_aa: CASRTTRQGAYEQYF
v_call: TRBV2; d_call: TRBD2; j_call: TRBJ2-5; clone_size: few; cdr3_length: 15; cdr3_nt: TGTGCCAGCAGTTCCGGGACTAGCGGCGGGGAGACCCAGTACTTC; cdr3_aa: CASSSGTSGGETQYF
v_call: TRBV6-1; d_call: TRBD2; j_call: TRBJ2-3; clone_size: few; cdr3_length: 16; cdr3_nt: TGTGCCAGCAGTGAAACGATAGCGGGAGGTGCAGATACGCAGTATTTT; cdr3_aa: CASSETIAGGADTQYF
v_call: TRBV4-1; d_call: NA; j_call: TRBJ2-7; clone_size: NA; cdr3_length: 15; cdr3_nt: TGCGCCAGCAGCCGAGTACCGGGATCTTATGTAGAGCAGTACTTC; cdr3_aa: CASSRVPGSYVEQYF
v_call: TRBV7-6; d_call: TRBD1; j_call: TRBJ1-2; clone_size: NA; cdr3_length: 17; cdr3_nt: TGTGCCAGCAGCTTAGGTTCAAAGACAGGGGTGCCCTATGGCTACACCTTC; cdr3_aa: CASSLGSKTGVPYGYTF
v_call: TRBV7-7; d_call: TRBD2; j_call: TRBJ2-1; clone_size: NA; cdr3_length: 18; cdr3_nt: TGTGCTAGCAGCCCAGGGGGTAGCGGGAGTGGGATCTACAATGAGCAGTTCTTC; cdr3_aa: CASSPGGSGSGIYNEQFF
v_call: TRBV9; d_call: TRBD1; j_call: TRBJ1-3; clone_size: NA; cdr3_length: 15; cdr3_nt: TGTGCCAGCAGCCCCTCGACAGGGCTTGGAAACACCATATATTTT; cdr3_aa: CASSPSTGLGNTIYF
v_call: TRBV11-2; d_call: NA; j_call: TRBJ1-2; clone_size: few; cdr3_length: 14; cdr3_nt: TGTGCCAGCAGCTTAGGGAACAGGGAATATGGCTACACCTTC; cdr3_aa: CASSLGNREYGYTF
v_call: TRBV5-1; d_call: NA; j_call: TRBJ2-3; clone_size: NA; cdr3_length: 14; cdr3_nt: TGCGCCAGCAGCGCAGACTTTAGCACAGATACGCAGTATTTT; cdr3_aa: CASSADFSTDTQYF
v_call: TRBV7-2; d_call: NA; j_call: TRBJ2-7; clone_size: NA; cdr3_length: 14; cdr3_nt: TGTGCCAGCAGCTTAGTAGGGAGCTCCTACGAGCAGTACTTC; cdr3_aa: CASSLVGSSYEQYF
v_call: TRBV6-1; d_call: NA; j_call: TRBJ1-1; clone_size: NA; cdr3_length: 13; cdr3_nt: TGTGCCAGCAGGGATGACACGGGGGCTGAAGCTTTCTTT; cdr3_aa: CASRDDTGAEAFF
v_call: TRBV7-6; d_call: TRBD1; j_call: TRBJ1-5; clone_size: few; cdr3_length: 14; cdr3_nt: TGTGCCAGCAGCCCGACAGGGGGCAATCAGCCCCAGCATTTT; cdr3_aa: CASSPTGGNQPQHF
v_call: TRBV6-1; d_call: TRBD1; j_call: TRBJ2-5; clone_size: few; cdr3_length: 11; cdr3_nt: TGTGCCAGCGGACAGGGGGAGACCCAGTACTTC; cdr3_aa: CASGQGETQYF
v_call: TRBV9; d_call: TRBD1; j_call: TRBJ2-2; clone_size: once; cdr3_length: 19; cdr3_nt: TGTGCCAGCAGCGTGAATCCGGGACAGGGGGCGACGAACACCGGGGAGCTGTTTTTT; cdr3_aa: CASSVNPGQGATNTGELFF
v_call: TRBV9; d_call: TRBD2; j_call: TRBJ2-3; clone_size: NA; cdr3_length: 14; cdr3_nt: TGTGCCAGCAGCTTCGGACTAGCTACAGATACGCAGTATTTT; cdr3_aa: CASSFGLATDTQYF
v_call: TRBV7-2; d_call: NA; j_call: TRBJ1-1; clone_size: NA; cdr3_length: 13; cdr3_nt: TGTGCCAGCAGCTTTGGACAAGTCACTGAAGCTTTCTTT; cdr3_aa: CASSFGQVTEAFF
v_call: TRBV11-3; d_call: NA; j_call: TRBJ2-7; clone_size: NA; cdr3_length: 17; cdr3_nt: TGTGCCAGCAGCTCCGACTACAGGGCCTGGAGTTTTTACGAGCAGTACTTC; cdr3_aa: CASSSDYRAWSFYEQYF
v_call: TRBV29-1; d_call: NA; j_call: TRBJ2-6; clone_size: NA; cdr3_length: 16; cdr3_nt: TGCAGCGTTGGGGCCTTCCTGAGCTCTGGGGCCAACGTCCTGACTTTC; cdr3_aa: CSVGAFLSSGANVLTF
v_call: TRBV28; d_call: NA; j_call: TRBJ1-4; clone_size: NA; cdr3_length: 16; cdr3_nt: TGTGCCAGCCGGTCCGATAAGACACGCCAAGATGAAAAACTGTTTTTT; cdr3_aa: CASRSDKTRQDEKLFF
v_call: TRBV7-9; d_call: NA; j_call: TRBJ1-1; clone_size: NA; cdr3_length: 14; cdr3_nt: TGTGCCAGCAGCTTGGTAAGGGGGAACACTGAAGCTTTCTTT; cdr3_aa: CASSLVRGNTEAFF
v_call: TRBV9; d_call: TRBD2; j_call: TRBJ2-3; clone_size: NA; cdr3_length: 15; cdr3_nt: TGTGCCAGCAGCCTCACTAGCGGGGGCACAGATACGCAGTATTTT; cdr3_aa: CASSLTSGGTDTQYF
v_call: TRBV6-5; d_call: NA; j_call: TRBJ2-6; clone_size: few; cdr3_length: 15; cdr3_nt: TGTGCCAGCAGTTCCTACAGCTCTGGGGCCAACGTCCTGACTTTC; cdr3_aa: CASSSYSSGANVLTF
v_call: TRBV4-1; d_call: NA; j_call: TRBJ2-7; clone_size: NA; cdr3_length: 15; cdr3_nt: TGCGCCAGCAGCCAAGAAGGACTATTAACCTACGAGCAGTACTTC; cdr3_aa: CASSQEGLLTYEQYF
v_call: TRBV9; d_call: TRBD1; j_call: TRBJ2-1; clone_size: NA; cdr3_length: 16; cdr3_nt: TGTGCCAGCAGCCTTGGGACAGCAAGGTCCTACAATGAGCAGTTCTTC; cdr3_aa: CASSLGTARSYNEQFF
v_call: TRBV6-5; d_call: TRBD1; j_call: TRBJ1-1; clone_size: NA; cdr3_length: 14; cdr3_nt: TGTGCCAGCATATACAGGGGGCCGGACACTGAAGCTTTCTTT; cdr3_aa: CASIYRGPDTEAFF
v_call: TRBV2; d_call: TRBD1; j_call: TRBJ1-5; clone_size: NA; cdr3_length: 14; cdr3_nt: TGTGCCAGCAGCATTCAGGGGGTCGGACAGCCCCAGCATTTT; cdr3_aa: CASSIQGVGQPQHF
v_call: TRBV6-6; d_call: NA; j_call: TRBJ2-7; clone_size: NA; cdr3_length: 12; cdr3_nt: TGTGCCAGCAGTGGACACTCCTACGAGCAGTACTTC; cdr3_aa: CASSGHSYEQYF
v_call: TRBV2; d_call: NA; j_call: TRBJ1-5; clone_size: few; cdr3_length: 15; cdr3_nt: TGTGCCAGCAGGCCGCCAGGGGCTGGCAATCAGCCCCAGCATTTT; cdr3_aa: CASRPPGAGNQPQHF
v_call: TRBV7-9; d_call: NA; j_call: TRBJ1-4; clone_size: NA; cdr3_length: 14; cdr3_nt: TGTGCCAGCAGGCAAGGGGGACCTAATGAAAAACTGTTTTTT; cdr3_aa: CASRQGGPNEKLFF
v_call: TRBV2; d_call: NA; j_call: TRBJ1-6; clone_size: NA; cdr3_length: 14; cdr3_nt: TGTGCCAGCCTATCGAGCTCCTATAATTCACCCCTCCACTTT; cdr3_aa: CASLSSSYNSPLHF
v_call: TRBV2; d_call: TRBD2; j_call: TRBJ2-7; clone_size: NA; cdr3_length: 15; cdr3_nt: TGTGCCAGCAGTGAAGGGCGGGGGGCCTCCTACGAGCAGTACTTC; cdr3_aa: CASSEGRGASYEQYF
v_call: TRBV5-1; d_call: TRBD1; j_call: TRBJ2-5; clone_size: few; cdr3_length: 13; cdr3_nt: TGCGCCAGCAGCTTCACAGGGGAAGAGACCCAGTACTTC; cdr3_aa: CASSFTGEETQYF
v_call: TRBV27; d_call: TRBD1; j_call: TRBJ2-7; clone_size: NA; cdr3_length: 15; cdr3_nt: TGTGCCAGCAGTCCGCCCCGGGACAGGGTCTACGAGCAGTACTTC; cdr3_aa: CASSPPRDRVYEQYF
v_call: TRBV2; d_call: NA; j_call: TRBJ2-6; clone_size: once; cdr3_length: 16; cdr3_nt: TGTGCCAGTGTTCAGGGCCTGCCCTCTGGGGCCAACGTCCTGACTTTC; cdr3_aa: CASVQGLPSGANVLTF
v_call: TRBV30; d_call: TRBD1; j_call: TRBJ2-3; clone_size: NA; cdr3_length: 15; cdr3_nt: TGTGCCGGGGGACAGGCCCAAACTAGCACAGATACGCAGTATTTT; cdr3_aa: CAGGQAQTSTDTQYF
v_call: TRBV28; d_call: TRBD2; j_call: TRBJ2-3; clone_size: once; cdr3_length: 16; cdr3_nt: TGTGCCAGCAGTTTGGCTCTAGCGGGTAGCACAGATACGCAGTATTTT; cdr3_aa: CASSLALAGSTDTQYF